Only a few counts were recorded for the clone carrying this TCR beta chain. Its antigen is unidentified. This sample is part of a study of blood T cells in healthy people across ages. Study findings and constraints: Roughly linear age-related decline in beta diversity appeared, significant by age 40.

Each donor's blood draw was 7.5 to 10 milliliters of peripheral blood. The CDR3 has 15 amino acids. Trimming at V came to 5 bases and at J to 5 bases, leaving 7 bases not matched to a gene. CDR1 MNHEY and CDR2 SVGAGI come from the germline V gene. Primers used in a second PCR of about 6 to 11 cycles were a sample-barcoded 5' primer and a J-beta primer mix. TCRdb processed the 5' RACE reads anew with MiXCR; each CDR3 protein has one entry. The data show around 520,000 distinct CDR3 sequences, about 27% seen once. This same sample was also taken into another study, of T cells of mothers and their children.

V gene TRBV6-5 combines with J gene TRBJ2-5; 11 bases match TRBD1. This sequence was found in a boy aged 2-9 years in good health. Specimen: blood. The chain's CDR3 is CASSPWDRGGETQYF. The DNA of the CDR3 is TGTGCCAGCAGTCCCTGGGACAGGGGGGGCGAGACCCAGTACTTC.